The 11 T cell receptor beta chains below all came from one sample that was sequenced in a study of T cells in Graves' hyperthyroidism and ophthalmopathy. What was amplified from RNA transcripts were TCR beta CDR3 regions. First-round RT-PCR targeting the TCR CDR3 was performed with the HTBI primer set. TCRdb re-derived calls from the multiplex PCR reads in MiXCR, one entry per CDR3 protein. The table records roughly 500,000 distinct CDR3 sequences, 35% to 55% of them present only once. Sequenced input: peripheral blood or thyroid tissue (not recorded which). These receptors all come from an adult woman with Graves' disease, either hyperthyroidism or ophthalmopathy (not recorded which).

In its sample, this clonotype was seen many times. This sequence joins TRBV20-1 and TRBJ1-5, with D hard to call. The CDR3 contains 13 residues. Germline V CDR1 and CDR2: DFQATT, SNEGSKA (reference sequence). The V and J ends lost 6 bases and 2 bases respectively, with 11 bases between them. CDR3 in amino acids: CSAGAGRNQPQHF. CDR3 in DNA: TGCAGTGCCGGTGCAGGCCGCAATCAGCCCCAGCATTTT.

CDR3 residues: CSSSKMQTYEQYF. CDR3 nucleotide sequence: TGCAGCTCATCGAAGATGCAGACCTACGAGCAGTACTTC. The chain recombines TRBV29-1 with TRBJ2-7; D gene ambiguous. V shed 8 bases and J shed 2 bases, with 16 bases lying between them. CDR1 is SQVTM and CDR2 is ANQGSEA in the germline V gene. This CDR3 contains 13 residues.

A single count supports this clonotype. At one boundary the junction diverges from the germline segment, which might be a read error. The V call is TRBV10-3, the J call TRBJ2-6; TRBD1 is a possible D gene (6 bases). This CDR3 spans 16 amino acids. Germline V CDR1 and CDR2: ENHRY, SYGVKD. The CDR3 here is CAISEGQFSRANVLTF. CDR3 DNA sequence: TGTGCCATCAGTGAAGGACAGTTCTCTCGGGCCAACGTCCTGACTTTC.

V and J are TRBV7-3 and TRBJ1-6, with D uncertain. The CDR3 loop spans 14 amino acids. V was clipped by 6 bases and J by 8 bases, with 14 bases between them. Germline CDR1 and CDR2: SGHTA and FQGTGA. The CDR3 DNA is TGTGCCAGCAGTGAAGAGACCAACGATTCACCCCTCCACTTT. Translation gives CASSEETNDSPLHF.

The genes are TRBV10-3 and TRBJ1-5; weak D call: TRBD1 (5 bases). CDR1 and CDR2 from the germline V gene are ENHRY and SYGVKD. Trimming shortened V by 8 bases and J by 1 base, and 12 bases separated the two germline ends. This CDR3 region has 14 residues. The CDR3 is CAIRGAASNQPQHF. The CDR3, as DNA: TGTGCCATCCGCGGGGCAGCGAGCAATCAGCCCCAGCATTTT.

The gene calls are TRBV7-9 and TRBJ2-5, with D perhaps matching TRBD2 (6 bases). The CDR3 spans 14 residues. Trimming took 1 base from V and 5 from J, leaving 11 bases between them. Looked up from germline, CDR1 is SEHNR and CDR2 is FQNEAQ (reference sequence). The chain's CDR3 is CASSLGLSGETQYF. CDR3 coding DNA: TGTGCCAGCAGCTTAGGATTGAGCGGGGAGACCCAGTACTTC.

The J gene is TRBJ2-1, the V gene TRBV20-1; 7 bases are a match to TRBD1. The J segment lost 10 bases and the V segment lost 1 base, leaving 16 bases of the junction unmatched. The V gene's germline CDR1 is DFQATT and CDR2 SNEGSKA (reference sequence). The CDR3 contains 16 residues. This CDR3 reads CSARAQTGRWFWEQFF. For the CDR3, the DNA is TGCAGTGCTAGAGCACAGACAGGGAGATGGTTTTGGGAGCAGTTCTTC.

This clonotype has at least ten counts. The chain carries TRBV4-1 and TRBJ1-2, with D uncertain. The CDR3 is made up of 14 amino acids. The V gene lost 5 bases and the J gene lost 2 bases, with 12 bases spanning the gap. Germline assignment: CDR1 MGHRA and CDR2 YSYEKL. Written as DNA, the CDR3 is TGCGCCAGCAGCACCCCCGGAAAGAACTATGGCTACACCTTC. Encoded protein: CASSTPGKNYGYTF.

CDR3 region: CAISESTRGPNTGELFF. The CDR3 nucleotides read TGTGCCATCAGTGAGTCGACTCGAGGGCCGAACACCGGGGAGCTGTTTTTT. The chain is built from TRBV10-3 and TRBJ2-2; tentatively, D is TRBD2 (5 bases). Trimming stripped 0 bases from V and 0 bases from J, with 11 bases between. This CDR3 has 17 amino acids. Germline CDR1 is ENHRY and CDR2 is SYGVKD.

The table lists this clonotype with many counts. The chain links TRBV19 to TRBJ1-1; no clear D gene. This CDR3 comprises 16 residues. Germline V gene sequence: CDR1 LNHDA, CDR2 SQIVND (reference sequence). The V gene lost 5 bases and the J gene lost 0 bases, with 16 bases spanning the gap. CDR3 DNA: TGTGCCAGTAGTCTGACGATCTCATACTTGAACACTGAAGCTTTCTTT. Encoded protein: CASSLTISYLNTEAFF.

The rearrangement links TRBV11-2 to TRBJ2-3; the D is unclear. The CDR3 covers 12 residues. Germline V gene data show CDR1 as SGHAT and CDR2 as FQNNGV. V was clipped by 3 bases and J by 8 bases, with 9 bases between them. The chain's CDR3 is CASSFPVGTQYF. The CDR3 DNA follows: TGTGCCAGCAGCTTCCCTGTTGGTACGCAGTATTTT.